This T cell receptor beta chain was identified during a study of OX40 agonist ivuxolimab in advanced cancers. Turning to the study itself: A mean age of approximately 64 years, range about 20 to 79, was recorded, and approximately 85% were male. The study reported partial responses in three patients: one hepatocellular carcinoma, two cutaneous melanoma. General study points: Which antigen the expanded peripheral T cells recognized is unknown.

Generated by immunoSEQ multiplex PCR, the TCRdb table keeps only in-frame clones and is missing some. The table records roughly 82,000 clones, over 65% of them present only once. About this clone itself: As yet, its antigen is unknown.

The CDR3 is 15 amino acids. Germline-derived CDR1 and CDR2 are SGDLS and YYNGEE. Unmatched junction bases numbered 8, after V lost 4 bases and J lost 3 bases. Sequenced material: CD4+ or CD8+ T cells sorted from blood, taken in a trial of the OX40 agonist ivuxolimab. The rearrangement links TRBV9 to TRBJ2-3; TRBD2 matches at 7 bases. This receptor was identified in an adult with an advanced solid tumor such as melanoma, head and neck, liver or kidney cancer. The CDR3 sequence is CASSRGGVSTDTQYF. The CDR3 DNA sequence: TGTGCCAGCAGCCGCGGGGGAGTTAGTACAGATACGCAGTATTTT.